A selection of T cell receptor beta chains follows, all from one sample in a study of cytotoxic CD8 clonotypes in ibrutinib-treated CLL. Data came from immunoSEQ multiplex PCR; TCRdb stores just in-frame clones and leaves some out. The table records about 130,000 clones, roughly three quarters of them present only once. The sample consisted of PBMCs, taken after 12 months of ibrutinib treatment. All receptors come from a human donor with chronic lymphocytic leukemia. The CDR3 runs from the conserved cysteine through the conserved F or W. Expanded clones get a size class; other rows say once, few or many, or leave the size out.

v_call	j_call	clone_size	cdr3_aa
TRBV12-5	TRBJ1-3	few	CASGPSSGNTIYF
TRBV28	TRBJ1-4	.	CASSLLGAREKLFF
TRBV25-1	TRBJ2-7	.	CASSEPGTKSYEQYF
TRBV5-1	TRBJ2-5	.	CASSSDRGAPQETQYF
TRBV18	TRBJ1-1	.	CASSPAGEAEAFF
TRBV19	TRBJ1-5	.	CASSISFGGNQPQHF
TRBV27	TRBJ2-7	few	CASSLKWLRSEQYF
TRBV4-2	TRBJ2-7	.	CASSQDSITTYEQYF
TRBV9	TRBJ2-7	.	CASSVAPSGTTNEQYF
TRBV7-6	TRBJ2-3	.	CASRSHSGYITDTQYF
TRBV30	TRBJ1-2	few	CAWSVLGQGYYGYTF
TRBV11-3	TRBJ2-1	.	CASSSRGGWGGSSYNEQFF
TRBV6-6	TRBJ2-1	once	CASSYSVAGYNEQFF
TRBV5-1	TRBJ2-5	once	CASSLHSPLQETQYF
TRBV10-3	TRBJ2-7	.	CAISEAISYEQYF
TRBV11-3	TRBJ2-7	.	CASSPTSGPSDKQYF
TRBV12-5	TRBJ1-5	.	CASGLALGQGAHQPQHF
TRBV27	TRBJ2-5	.	CASSPATQGALETQYF
TRBV4-3	TRBJ2-1	.	CASSPQTGLAGSNEQFF
TRBV11-1	TRBJ2-7	.	CASRTGTGGSYEQYF
TRBV19	TRBJ2-7	.	CASRKVGDYEQYF
TRBV7-2	TRBJ2-6	.	CASSLARGKGANVLTF
TRBV6-1	TRBJ2-2	.	CASSEAYGELFF
TRBV15	TRBJ2-3	.	CATSRGSTSGSTDTQYF